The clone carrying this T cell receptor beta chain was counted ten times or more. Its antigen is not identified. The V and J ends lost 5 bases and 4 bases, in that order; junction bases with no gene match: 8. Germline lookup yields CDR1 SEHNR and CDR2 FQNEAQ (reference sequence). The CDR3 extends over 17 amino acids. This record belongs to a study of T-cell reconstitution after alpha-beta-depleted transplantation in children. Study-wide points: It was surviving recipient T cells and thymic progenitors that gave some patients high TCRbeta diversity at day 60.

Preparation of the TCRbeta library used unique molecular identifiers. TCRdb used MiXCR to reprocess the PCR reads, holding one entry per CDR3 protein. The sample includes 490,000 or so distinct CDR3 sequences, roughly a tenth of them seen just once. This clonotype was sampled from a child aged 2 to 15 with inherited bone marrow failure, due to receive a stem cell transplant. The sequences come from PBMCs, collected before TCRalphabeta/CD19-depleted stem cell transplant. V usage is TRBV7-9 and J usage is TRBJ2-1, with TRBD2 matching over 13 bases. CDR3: CASSPGTSGIEYNEQFF. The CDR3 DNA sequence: TGTGCCAGCAGCCCGGGGACTAGCGGGATAGAATACAATGAGCAGTTCTTC. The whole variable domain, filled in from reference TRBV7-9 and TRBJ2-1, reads DTGVSQNPRHKITKRGQNVTFRCDPISEHNRLYWYRQTLGQGPEFLTYFQNEAQLEKSRLLSDRFSAERPKGSFSTLEIQRTEQGDSAMYLCASSPGTSGIEYNEQFFGPGTRLTVL.